This TCR beta chain was recovered during a study of PD-L1 blockade in urothelial cancer. PCRs were each spiked with synthetic TCR analog templates. TCRdb keeps only in-frame clones here, not all; method: immunoSEQ multiplex PCR. The sample contains some 45,000 clones, roughly 88% of which appear only once. Patient disease was locally advanced or metastatic urothelial carcinoma. Remarks on this clone: The antigen is unknown.

Per the germline V gene, CDR1 is MGHRA and CDR2 is YSYEKL. The V end was cut by 2 bases, the J end by 2 bases, with 24 bases between. The CDR3 consists of 19 residues. Whole-study results and caveats: By 3 weeks, tumor-associated blood clones had expanded more in durable-benefit patients.

This receptor was taken from a man older than 75 with urothelial cancer. Specimen: PBMCs, collected around atezolizumab (anti-PD-L1) treatment. This chain uses TRBV4-1 with TRBJ2-5, with TRBD2 as a possible D gene (7 bases). The CDR3, as DNA: TGCGCCAGCAGCCAAAAAAATGCCCGGGGGGCGGGCCCTCAAGAGACCCAGTACTTC. Translated: CASSQKNARGAGPQETQYF.